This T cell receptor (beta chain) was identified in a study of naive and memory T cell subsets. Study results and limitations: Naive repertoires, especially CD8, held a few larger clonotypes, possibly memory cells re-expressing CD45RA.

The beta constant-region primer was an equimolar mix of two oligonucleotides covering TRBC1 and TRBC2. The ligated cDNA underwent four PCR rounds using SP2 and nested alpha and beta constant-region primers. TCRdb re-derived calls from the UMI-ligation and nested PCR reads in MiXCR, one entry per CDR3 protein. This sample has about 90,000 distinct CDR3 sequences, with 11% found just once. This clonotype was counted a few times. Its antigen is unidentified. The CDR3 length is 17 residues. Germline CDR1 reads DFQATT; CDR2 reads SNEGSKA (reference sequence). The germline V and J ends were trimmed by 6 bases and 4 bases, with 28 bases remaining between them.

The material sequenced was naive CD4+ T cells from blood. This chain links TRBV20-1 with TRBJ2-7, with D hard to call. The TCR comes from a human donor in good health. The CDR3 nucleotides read TGCAGTGCCCGACCAACCCAGACTGCGAGAGTATTTTACGAGCAGTACTTC. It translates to CSARPTQTARVFYEQYF.